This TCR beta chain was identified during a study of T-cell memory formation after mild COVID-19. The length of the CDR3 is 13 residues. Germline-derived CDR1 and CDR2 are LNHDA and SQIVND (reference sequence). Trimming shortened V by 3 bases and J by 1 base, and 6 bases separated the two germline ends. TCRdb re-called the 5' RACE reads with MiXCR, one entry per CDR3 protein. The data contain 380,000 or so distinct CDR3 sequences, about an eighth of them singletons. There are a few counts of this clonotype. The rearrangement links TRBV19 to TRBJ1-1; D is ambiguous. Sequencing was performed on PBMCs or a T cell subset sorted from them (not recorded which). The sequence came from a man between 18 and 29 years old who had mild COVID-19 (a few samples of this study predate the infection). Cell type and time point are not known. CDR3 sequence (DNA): TGTGCCAGTAGTATCGCCGCGAACACTGAAGCTTTCTTT. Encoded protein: CASSIAANTEAFF.